Following are 30 T cell receptor beta chains from one sample sequenced in a study of blood T cell repertoires in COVID-19. Measured with immunoSEQ multiplex PCR; TCRdb has only the in-frame clones, and not every one. Found here are 150,000 to 200,000 clones, approximately 79% of them singletons; the top ten hold 6.5% to 8.5%. Input material: peripheral blood. The origin of the receptors is a middle-aged woman with COVID-19, enrolled during active disease.

CDR3: CASSQSSRGTEAFF. CDR3 nucleotides: TGTGCCAGCAGCCAATCAAGTAGGGGTACTGAAGCTTTCTTT. The chain is built from TRBV16 and TRBJ1-1; the D gene is possibly TRBD1 (5 bases). V lost 0 bases and J 5 bases, leaving 10 bases between the germline ends. The CDR3 loop spans 14 amino acids. CDR1 is KGHSY, CDR2 FQNENV, per germline.

This clone has just a few counts. The chain recombines TRBV18 with TRBJ2-2; D perhaps matches TRBD1 (6 bases). The germline V gene has CDR1 KGHSH and CDR2 LQKENI. The CDR3 loop spans 14 amino acids. V gave up 4 bases and J gave up 1 base, with 7 bases separating them. The CDR3 DNA reads as TGTGCCAGCTCACGGGACATGAACACCGGGGAGCTGTTTTTT. This sequence encodes CASSRDMNTGELFF. Full variable domain (outside the CDR3, taken from reference TRBV18 and TRBJ2-2): NAGVMQNPRHLVRRRGQEARLRCSPMKGHSHVYWYRQLPEEGLKFMVYLQKENIIDESGMPKERFSAEFPKEGPSILRIQQVVRGDSAAYFCASSRDMNTGELFFGEGSRLTVL.

This chain links TRBV27 with TRBJ2-1; maybe TRBD1 (6 bases). The germline V gene has CDR1 MNHEY and CDR2 SMNVEV (reference sequence). V was clipped by 4 bases and J by 5 bases, with 9 bases between them. The CDR3 totals 13 residues. The CDR3 sequence is CASSSRTDNEQFF. The CDR3, as DNA: TGTGCCAGCAGTTCCCGGACAGACAATGAGCAGTTCTTC.

V and J are TRBV9 and TRBJ1-1, with TRBD1 matching over 7 bases. J gave up 1 base and V 3 bases, and 0 bases lay outside the gene matches. This CDR3 is built from 13 residues. CDR1 SGDLS and CDR2 YYNGEE come from the germline V gene. The CDR3 nucleotides are TGTGCCAGCAGCGAGGGGGCGAACACTGAAGCTTTCTTT. Translating gives CASSEGANTEAFF.

The chain has TRBV30 and TRBJ2-5; possibly TRBD2 for D (6 bases). The germline gives CDR1 GTSNPN, CDR2 SVGIG (reference sequence). CDR3 length: 12 residues. The germline V and J ends were trimmed by 7 bases and 4 bases, with 13 bases remaining between them. The CDR3 spells CAYGRGSETQYF. The CDR3 coding sequence is TGTGCCTACGGGCGGGGCTCAGAGACCCAGTACTTC.

Worth noting for this clone: Additional DNA sequences in this sample encode the identical CDR3. CDR3 region: CASSLAGGDQPQHF. CDR3 nucleotides: TGCGCCAGCAGCTTGGCGGGAGGGGATCAGCCCCAGCATTTT. V usage is TRBV5-1 and J usage is TRBJ1-5, with D tentatively TRBD1 (5 bases). Germline CDR1 and CDR2: SGHRS and YFSETQ. V dropped 0 bases and J dropped 5 bases, with 9 bases sitting between them. This CDR3 is 14 amino acids long.

The chain carries TRBV9 and TRBJ2-2, with D possibly matching TRBD2 (6 bases). Germline loops: CDR1 SGDLS, CDR2 YYNGEE. Trimming shortened V by 4 bases and J by 3 bases, and 16 bases separated the two germline ends. The CDR3 loop spans 16 amino acids. CDR3 loop: CASSPGWREDTGELFF. CDR3 nucleotide sequence: TGTGCCAGCAGCCCCGGGTGGAGGGAGGACACCGGGGAGCTGTTTTTT.

J is TRBJ1-5 and V is TRBV4-1; D remains ambiguous. Germline lookup yields CDR1 MGHRA and CDR2 YSYEKL. Between the trimmed V and J ends, which lost 2 bases and 3 bases, there was a span of 14 bases. The CDR3 length is 16 residues. The CDR3 sequence: CASSQPGRAVNQPQHF. The CDR3 DNA is TGCGCCAGCAGCCAACCTGGGAGGGCAGTCAATCAGCCCCAGCATTTT.

This chain joins TRBV6-6 and TRBJ2-3; D remains unclear. This CDR3 region has 14 residues. V dropped 4 bases and J dropped 1 base, with 9 bases sitting between them. Germline values: CDR1 MNHNY, CDR2 SVGAGI (reference sequence). This CDR3 is CASSSSHGTDTQYF. The CDR3 DNA follows: TGTGCCAGCAGTTCGAGTCATGGCACAGATACGCAGTATTTT.

The V and J genes are TRBV6-5 and TRBJ1-3; D is perhaps TRBD1 (5 bases). Germline values: CDR1 MNHEY, CDR2 SVGAGI. The CDR3 is made up of 15 amino acids. V was trimmed by 6 bases and J by 0 bases, leaving 12 bases between them. DNA for the CDR3: TGTGCCAGCAGGGGGCAGGGTTTCTCTGGAAACACCATATATTTT. Translated, it gives CASRGQGFSGNTIYF.

The chain employs TRBV7-9 and TRBJ1-1, with D maybe TRBD1 (6 bases). This CDR3 has 12 residues. Trimming left V 5 bases short and J 5 bases short, with 9 bases between. CDR1 is SEHNR and CDR2 is FQNEAQ in the germline V gene (reference sequence). The CDR3: CASSQGQTEAFF. In DNA form, the CDR3 reads TGTGCCAGCAGCCAAGGACAGACTGAAGCTTTCTTT.

CDR3 sequence: CASTGTGGIGELFF. CDR3 DNA: TGTGCCAGCACCGGGACAGGGGGGATCGGGGAGCTGTTTTTT. The V gene is TRBV28, the J gene TRBJ2-2, with 11 bases matching TRBD1. CDR1 is MDHEN, CDR2 SYDVKM, per germline. J was trimmed by 7 bases and V by 7 bases; bases with no gene match: 5. CDR3 length: 14 amino acids.

The DNA of the CDR3 is TGTGCCATCAGTGACCTAGCGGGAGGTAATGAGCAGTTCTTC. Encoded protein: CAISDLAGGNEQFF. The chain carries TRBV10-3 and TRBJ2-1, with 11 bases aligning to TRBD2. This CDR3 is built from 14 residues. The V gene's germline CDR1 is ENHRY and CDR2 SYGVKD. The ends lost 3 bases at V and 7 bases at J; junction bases unmatched: 2.

V and J are TRBV7-6 and TRBJ1-4; D is unclear. Germline V gene lookup returns CDR1 SGHVS and CDR2 FNYEAQ. V shed 4 bases and J shed 2 bases, with 11 bases lying between them. This CDR3 region has 15 residues. The CDR3 region has the DNA TGTGCCAGCAGCTCCTTGGGAGGGACTAATGAAAAACTGTTTTTT. This sequence encodes CASSSLGGTNEKLFF.

The chain joins TRBV24-1 to TRBJ1-5; D is unresolved. V was pared by 4 bases and J by 11 bases, with 14 bases between. Germline V gives CDR1 KGHDR, CDR2 SFDVKD. This CDR3 region has 13 residues. The CDR3 nucleotides read TGTGCCACCAGTGAAGGAAGGTCTCGGGCCCAGCATTTT. It codes for CATSEGRSRAQHF.

The chain combines TRBV9 with TRBJ2-6; D unclear. Germline V gives CDR1 SGDLS, CDR2 YYNGEE. The CDR3 loop spans 14 amino acids. V shed 0 bases and J shed 17 bases, with 18 bases lying between them. The DNA of the CDR3 is TGTGCCAGCAGCGTAGTTGCGGCTCAGAAGTCCTTGACTTTC. Translated: CASSVVAAQKSLTF.

V usage is TRBV3-1 (or the pseudogene TRBV3-2) and J usage is TRBJ1-1; 7 bases map to TRBD1. CDR1 and CDR2 from the germline V gene are LGHDT and YNNKEL (reference sequence). The CDR3 is 13 residues long. Trimming took 0 bases from V and 7 from J; bases not matched to a gene: 2. In DNA form, the CDR3 reads TGTGCCAGCAGCCAAGAAGGGGACAGTGAAGCTTTCTTT. This codes for CASSQEGDSEAFF.

The V call is TRBV19, the J call TRBJ2-4; D is perhaps TRBD2 (6 bases). In germline, CDR1 is LNHDA, CDR2 SQIVND (reference sequence). Trimming left V 6 bases short and J 2 bases short, with 14 bases between. CDR3 size: 15 residues. Written as DNA, the CDR3 is TGTGCCAGTAGAGTGGGGGGAATGACCAAAAACATTCAGTACTTC. Its protein is CASRVGGMTKNIQYF.

The chain employs TRBV3-1 (or the pseudogene TRBV3-2) and TRBJ2-5; no clear D. CDR1 and CDR2 from the germline V gene are LGHDT and YNNKEL (reference sequence). The CDR3 sequence is 14 residues long. V was shortened by 4 bases and J by 3 bases, with 12 bases between the two germline ends. CDR3 coding DNA: TGTGCCAGCAGCCCGAGACTGGTAAAAGAGACCCAGTACTTC. Encoded protein: CASSPRLVKETQYF.

The chain carries TRBV11-2 and TRBJ2-1, with 8 bases fitting TRBD2. This CDR3 has 16 amino acids. From germline, CDR1 is SGHAT and CDR2 FQNNGV. V lost 6 bases to trimming and J lost 3 bases; unmatched junction nucleotides: 10. As DNA, the CDR3 is TGTGCCAGCAGAATCCCAGGACGGGGGGGCTACAATGAGCAGTTCTTC. It codes for CASRIPGRGGYNEQFF.

This sequence joins TRBV29-1 and TRBJ2-5; 7 positions agree with TRBD1. Per the germline V gene, CDR1 is SQVTM and CDR2 is ANQGSEA. The CDR3 is 14 amino acids. Germline trimming cut 4 bases from V and 5 bases from J; bases unmatched to any gene: 10. The CDR3, as DNA: TGCAGCGTTGTGCAGGGGACAGTGGGGGAGACCCAGTACTTC. This sequence encodes CSVVQGTVGETQYF.

This clone was picked up one time. The chain recombines TRBV4-1 with TRBJ2-3; 8 bases are a match to TRBD2. CDR1 and CDR2 (germline): MGHRA, YSYEKL. With V trimmed by 4 bases and J by 1 base, 7 bases remained unmatched. There are 16 residues in the CDR3. The CDR3 coding sequence is TGCGCCAGCAGCCTTATGACTAGCGATGGCACAGATACGCAGTATTTT. Protein product: CASSLMTSDGTDTQYF.

This chain connects TRBV29-1 to TRBJ2-7, with a weak D call TRBD2 (5 bases). The CDR3 has 14 residues. Trimming left V 5 bases short and J 6 bases short, with 20 bases between. CDR1 is SQVTM, CDR2 ANQGSEA, per germline. The CDR3: CSVRQAEGPGEQYF. The CDR3 nucleotides read TGCAGCGTTCGCCAAGCCGAGGGCCCTGGCGAGCAGTACTTC.

The chain links TRBV10-2 to TRBJ1-5, with 9 nucleotides matching TRBD1. Trimming removed 3 bases from V and 5 bases from J; junction bases left unmatched: 5. The CDR3 consists of 15 residues. Per germline, CDR1 WSHSY and CDR2 SAAADI. The CDR3 loop reads CASSDPTGGYQPQHF. For the CDR3, the DNA is TGCGCCAGCAGTGACCCAACAGGGGGCTATCAGCCCCAGCATTTT.

V gene TRBV5-1 combines with J gene TRBJ2-3; D unclear. Germline CDR1 and CDR2: SGHRS and YFSETQ. The CDR3 sequence is 15 residues long. V lost 0 bases to trimming and J lost 2 bases, with 10 bases between them. CDR3 sequence: CASSLGRPYTDTQYF. The CDR3 nucleotides are TGCGCCAGCAGCTTGGGGCGGCCCTACACAGATACGCAGTATTTT.

This clone was counted a few times. The J gene is TRBJ1-1, the V gene TRBV7-2; TRBD1 is a possible D gene (5 bases). This CDR3 is 16 amino acids long. Trimming left V 5 bases short and J 4 bases short, with 20 bases between. Per germline, CDR1 SGHTA and CDR2 FQGNSA. CDR3 region: CASSPWAGLRTTEAFF. CDR3 DNA sequence: TGTGCCAGCAGCCCGTGGGCAGGGTTAAGGACCACTGAAGCTTTCTTT.

The CDR3 loop is CASSSGRNTEAFF. CDR3 sequence (DNA): TGTGCCAGCAGCTCTGGTAGGAACACTGAAGCTTTCTTT. The J gene is TRBJ1-1, the V gene TRBV7-2; unclear D gene. CDR1 and CDR2 from the germline V gene are SGHTA and FQGNSA. Trimming took off 4 bases at V and 1 base at J, with 7 bases between the two ends. The CDR3 sequence is 13 residues long.

The chain is built from TRBV12-3 or TRBV12-4 and TRBJ2-5, with 8 positions matching TRBD1. J gave up 5 bases and V 4 bases, and 3 bases lay outside the gene matches. This CDR3 has 13 residues. The CDR3 region is CASSWQGAETQYF. The CDR3 DNA reads TGTGCCAGCAGTTGGCAGGGGGCCGAGACCCAGTACTTC.

The CDR3 is CASSSPQSRTGGLSTDTQYF. The CDR3 coding sequence is TGTGCCAGCAGCTCACCCCAGAGCAGGACAGGGGGCTTAAGCACAGATACGCAGTATTTT. The chain links TRBV6-6 to TRBJ2-3; TRBD1 matches at 11 bases. J was trimmed by 0 bases and V by 6 bases; bases with no gene match: 17. This CDR3 has 20 residues. Germline CDR1 MNHNY, CDR2 SVGAGI (reference sequence).

The chain recombines TRBV7-2 with TRBJ2-1; TRBD1 might be the D (6 bases). This CDR3 region has 15 residues. The germline V and J ends were trimmed by 5 bases and 1 base, with 12 bases remaining between them. Germline loops: CDR1 SGHTA, CDR2 FQGNSA. The CDR3 DNA reads as TGTGCCAGCAGCAAGGACAGAACTTCCTACAATGAGCAGTTCTTC. Its translation is CASSKDRTSYNEQFF.